This T cell receptor beta chain was obtained from a study of monozygotic twins with inflammatory bowel disease. The germline V gene encodes CDR1 SGHTA and CDR2 FQGNSA. The CDR3 sequence is 15 residues long. Each UMI, carrying a 6-nucleotide sample barcode, came from template switching. TCRdb reanalyzed the 5' RACE reads and collapses them to one entry per CDR3 protein, without DNA. This repertoire includes nearly 450,000 distinct CDR3 sequences. This clonotype originated in a human donor with ulcerative colitis or Crohn's disease, or a healthy co-twin of an affected twin (not recorded which). The sample consisted of blood. The chain combines TRBV7-2 with TRBJ1-5. The CDR3 protein is CASSLDGGEYQPQHF.